The source of this TCR beta chain is a study of blood T cell repertoires in COVID-19. In the source study's methods: Amplifying reference gene primers gave estimates of nucleated cell counts. Profiled with immunoSEQ multiplex PCR; TCRdb holds only in-frame clones, not every one. Clone size and V and J calls were adopted from that table, with D and trimming inferred from the DNA. Here the sample spans tens of thousands of clones, about nine tenths being singletons. This clone was seen only a few times. CDR3 length: 14 amino acids. V shed 0 bases and J shed 8 bases, with 8 bases lying between them. Germline V gene sequence: CDR1 LGHNA, CDR2 YNFKEQ.

The chain combines TRBV4-2 with TRBJ1-6; TRBD1 is a possible D gene (5 bases). Material: peripheral blood. The TCR was taken from a male donor with acute or convalescent COVID-19. The CDR3 is CASSQEDSYSPLHF. Here the CDR3 DNA reads TGTGCCAGCAGCCAAGAAGACAGCTATTCACCCCTCCACTTT.